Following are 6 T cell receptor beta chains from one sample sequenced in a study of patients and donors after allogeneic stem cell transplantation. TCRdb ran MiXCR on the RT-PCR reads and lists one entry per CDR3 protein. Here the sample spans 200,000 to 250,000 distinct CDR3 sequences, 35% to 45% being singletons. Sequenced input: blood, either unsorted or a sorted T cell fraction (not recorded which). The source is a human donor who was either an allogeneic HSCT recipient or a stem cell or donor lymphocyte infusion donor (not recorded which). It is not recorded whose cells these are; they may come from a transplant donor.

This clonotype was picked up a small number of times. The CDR3 nucleotides read TGCAGTGCTAGAGATTTGGGGAGTCCCACTAATGAAAAACTGTTTTTT. Translating it yields CSARDLGSPTNEKLFF. V is TRBV20-1 and J is TRBJ1-4; D not certain. Deletions cut 0 bases from V and 2 bases from J, with 13 bases between. The CDR3 is 16 amino acids. The germline V gene encodes CDR1 DFQATT and CDR2 SNEGSKA (reference sequence).

The CDR3 nucleotides read TGTGCCAGCAGCTTGAGCGGGGGGCGCTACTACGAGCAGTACTTC. Its translation is CASSLSGGRYYEQYF. This chain connects TRBV7-6 to TRBJ2-7; 9 bases align to TRBD2. The CDR3 loop spans 15 amino acids. Trimming cost V 3 bases and J 3 bases; bases outside gene matches: 6. Germline V gives CDR1 SGHVS, CDR2 FNYEAQ.

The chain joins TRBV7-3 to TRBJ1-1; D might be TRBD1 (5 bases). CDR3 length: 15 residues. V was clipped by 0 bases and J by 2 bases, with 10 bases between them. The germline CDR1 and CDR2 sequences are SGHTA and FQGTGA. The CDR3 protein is CASSLTGDGNTEAFF. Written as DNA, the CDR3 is TGTGCCAGCAGCTTAACGGGGGACGGCAACACTGAAGCTTTCTTT.

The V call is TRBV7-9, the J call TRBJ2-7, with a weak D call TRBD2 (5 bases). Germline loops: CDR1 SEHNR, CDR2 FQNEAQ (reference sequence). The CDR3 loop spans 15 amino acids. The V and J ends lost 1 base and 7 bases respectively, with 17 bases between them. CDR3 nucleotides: TGTGCCAGCAGCTTAGGATTCGGGGAGAGCCTAGAGCAGTACTTC. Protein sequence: CASSLGFGESLEQYF.

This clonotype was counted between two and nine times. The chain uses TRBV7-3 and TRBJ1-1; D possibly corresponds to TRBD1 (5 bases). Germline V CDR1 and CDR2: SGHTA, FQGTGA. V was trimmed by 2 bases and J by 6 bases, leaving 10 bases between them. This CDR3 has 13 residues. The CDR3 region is CASSLSRVSEAFF. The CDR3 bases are TGTGCCAGCAGCTTATCCAGGGTGTCTGAAGCTTTCTTT.

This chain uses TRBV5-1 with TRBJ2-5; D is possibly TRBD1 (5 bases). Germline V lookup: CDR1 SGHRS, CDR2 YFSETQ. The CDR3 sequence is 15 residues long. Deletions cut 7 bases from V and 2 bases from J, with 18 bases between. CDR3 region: CASALTTRDQETQYF. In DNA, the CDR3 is TGCGCCAGCGCCCTCACGACCAGGGATCAAGAGACCCAGTACTTC.